The TCR beta chain described here comes from a study of blood T cell repertoires in COVID-19. TCRdb's table, derived via immunoSEQ multiplex PCR, lists solely in-frame clones and lacks some. In the table there are 23,000 or so clones, around 94% of which are singletons. The CDR3 contains 16 residues. Germline CDR1 reads SNHLY; CDR2 reads FYNNEI. V was pared by 6 bases and J by 5 bases, with 19 bases between. The sequenced sample consisted of peripheral blood. The chain combines TRBV2 with TRBJ2-2; a possible D gene is TRBD2 (6 bases). The TCR originated in a woman aged 45-59 years with active COVID-19. DNA for the CDR3: TGTGCCAGCAGGCCCGACGGGGACTTCCGTACCGGGGAGCTGTTTTTT. It encodes CASRPDGDFRTGELFF.